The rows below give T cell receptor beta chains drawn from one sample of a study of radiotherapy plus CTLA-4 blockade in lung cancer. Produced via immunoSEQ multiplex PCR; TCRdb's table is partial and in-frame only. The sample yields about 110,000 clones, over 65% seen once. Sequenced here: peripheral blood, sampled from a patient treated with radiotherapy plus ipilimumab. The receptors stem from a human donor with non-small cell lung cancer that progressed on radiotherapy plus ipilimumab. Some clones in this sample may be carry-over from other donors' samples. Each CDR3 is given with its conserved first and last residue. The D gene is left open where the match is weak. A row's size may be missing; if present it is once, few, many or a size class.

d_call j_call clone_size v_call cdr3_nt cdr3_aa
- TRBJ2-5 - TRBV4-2 TGTGCCAGCAGCGCAACGATGGGGTACCAAGGGACCCAGTACTTC CASSATMGYQGTQYF
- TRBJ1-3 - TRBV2 TGTGCCAGCACGGCGGGGAGAAACACCATATATTTT CASTAGRNTIYF
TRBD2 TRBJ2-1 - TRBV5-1 TGCGCCAGCAGCTTGGAGATTGCGGGGGGCGATGAGCAGTTCTTC CASSLEIAGGDEQFF
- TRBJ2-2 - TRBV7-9 TGTGCCAGCAGCTTAGTTTTTAGGTCCTCCACCGGGGAGCTGTTTTTT CASSLVFRSSTGELFF
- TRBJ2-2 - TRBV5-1 TGCGCCAGCGTGAAGGACCTTCGCGACACCGGGGAGCTGTTTTTT CASVKDLRDTGELFF
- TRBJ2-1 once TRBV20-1 TGCAGTGCTTCTAGTAACCAGCAGTTCTTC CSASSNQQFF
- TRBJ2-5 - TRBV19 TGTGCCAGTAGTATTGGTCTGGACAGCGGGGCACGAGAGACCCAGTACTTC CASSIGLDSGARETQYF
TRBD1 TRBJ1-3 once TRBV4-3 TGCGCCAGCAGCCTGGGACAGGCGAACTCTGGAAACACCATATATTTT CASSLGQANSGNTIYF
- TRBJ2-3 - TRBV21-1 TGTGCCAGCAGCCCCCTTTCTTTTTGCCGAAACACAGATACGCAGTATTTT CASSPLSFCRNTDTQYF
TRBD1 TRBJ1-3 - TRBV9 TGTGCCAGCAGCGTAGTACAAGGGGGCCCTGGAAACACCATATATTTT CASSVVQGGPGNTIYF
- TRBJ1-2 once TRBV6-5 TGTGCCAGCAGTTACCCGTACGTCGAGTATGGCTACACCTTC CASSYPYVEYGYTF
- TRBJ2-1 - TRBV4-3 TGCGCCAGCAGCCATGTGGGTGCGGGAAATGAGCAGTTCTTC CASSHVGAGNEQFF
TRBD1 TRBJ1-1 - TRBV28 TGTGCCAGCAGTAGTGGACAGGGGACGTCGGGGGCTTTCTTT CASSSGQGTSGAFF
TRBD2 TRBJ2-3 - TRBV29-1 TGCAGCGTCCTTCCGGGCGGGGGGGCGACAGATACGCAGTATTTT CSVLPGGGATDTQYF
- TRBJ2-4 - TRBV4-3 TGCGCCAGCAGCCAAGATATCGGGGGACTGAAAAACATTCAGTACTTC CASSQDIGGLKNIQYF
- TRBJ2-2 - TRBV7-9 TGTGCCAGCAGCCCCCCCTCAGGGGAAGCCGGGGAGCTGTTTTTT CASSPPSGEAGELFF
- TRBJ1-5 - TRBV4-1 TGCGCCAGCAGCCAAGTCTGGCCAGGGGATAATCGGCCCCAGCATTTT CASSQVWPGDNRPQHF
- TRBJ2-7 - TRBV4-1 TGCGCCAGCAGCCAACCCTCAAGTGGGCTTTACGAGCAGTACTTC CASSQPSSGLYEQYF
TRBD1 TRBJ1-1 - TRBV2 TGTGCCAGCAGGGGACAGGCGAACACTGAAGCTTTCTTT CASRGQANTEAFF
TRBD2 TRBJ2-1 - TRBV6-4 TGTGCCAGCAGCATCCAGGGAGCGGGGGAGGTGATCTTC CASSIQGAGEVIF
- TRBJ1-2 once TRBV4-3 TGCGCCAGCAGCCAGCTCATCTCGAGACAGGTTGCTAACTATGGCTACACCTTC CASSQLISRQVANYGYTF
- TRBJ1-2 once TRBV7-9 TGTGCCAGCCGGGGGCAATTGCGCAACTATGGCTACACCTTC CASRGQLRNYGYTF
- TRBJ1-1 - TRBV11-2 TGTGCCAGCAGCTTAGGTTCAGGGGTCGGAGCTTTCTTT CASSLGSGVGAFF
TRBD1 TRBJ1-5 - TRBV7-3 TGTGCCAGCAGCGCAGTCCCCACGACAGGGAGGGATCAGCCCCAGCATTTT CASSAVPTTGRDQPQHF
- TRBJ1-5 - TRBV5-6 TGTGCCAGCAGCTTAGGGTTGCAGGGCAATCAGCCCCAGCATTTT CASSLGLQGNQPQHF
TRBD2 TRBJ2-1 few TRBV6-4 TGTGCCAGCAGTGAGGTGTCTGGCGGGGGGGGAGGTGAGCAGTTCTTC CASSEVSGGGGGEQFF
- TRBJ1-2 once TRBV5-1 TGCGCCAGCAGCCCGGGAGGCGCGGGGTTTTATGGCTACACCTTC CASSPGGAGFYGYTF
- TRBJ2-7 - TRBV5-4 TGTGCCAGCAGCTTGTCCGGGGGCTACGAGCAGTACTTC CASSLSGGYEQYF
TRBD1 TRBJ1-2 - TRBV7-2 TGTGCCAGCAGCTTTTGGGGACAGGGACTAGATTGGTACACCTTC CASSFWGQGLDWYTF
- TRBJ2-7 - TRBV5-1 TGCGCCAGCTCGACAGGTCCTCTAGGCGAGCAGTACTTC CASSTGPLGEQYF
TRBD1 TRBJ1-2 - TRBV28 TGTGCCAGCACCAACCCCTCGGGGACAGCCTATGGCTACACCTTC CASTNPSGTAYGYTF
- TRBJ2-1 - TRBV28 TGTGCCAGCAGTGACAGCGGCCACAATGAGCAGTTCTTC CASSDSGHNEQFF
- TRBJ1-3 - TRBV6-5 TGTGCCAGCAGCCACCAGGGTTTTGGTGGAAACACCATATATTTT CASSHQGFGGNTIYF
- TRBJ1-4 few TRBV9 TGTGCCAGCAGCGTAGACCCGGGAGAAGGGGAAAAACTGTTTTTT CASSVDPGEGEKLFF
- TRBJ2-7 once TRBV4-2 TGTGCCAGCAGCCAAGATGGGGTAGATTACGAGCAGTACTTC CASSQDGVDYEQYF
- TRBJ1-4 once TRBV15 TGTGCCACCAGCTCTCGGGGGTTTGATAAGAAAAAACTGTTTTTT CATSSRGFDKKKLFF
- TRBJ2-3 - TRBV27 TGTGCCAGCAGTTTTAGGGGCACAGATACGCAGTATTTT CASSFRGTDTQYF
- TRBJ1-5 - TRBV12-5 TGTGCTAGTGGTTTGGTATTGGGGGGATGGGGCAATCAGCCCCAGCATTTT CASGLVLGGWGNQPQHF
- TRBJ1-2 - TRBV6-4 TGTGCCAGCGGGCCTACAGGGCGAGGAGACTATGGCTACACCTTC CASGPTGRGDYGYTF
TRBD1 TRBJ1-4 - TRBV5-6 TGTGCCAGCAGAACGACAGGGGGCCGAAATGAAAAACTGTTTTTT CASRTTGGRNEKLFF
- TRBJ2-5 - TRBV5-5 TGTGCCAGCAGCTTTGCGGGATCAGAGACCCAGTACTTC CASSFAGSETQYF
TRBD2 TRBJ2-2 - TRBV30 TGTGCCTGGAGTGTAGGGATAGCGGGGAGCACCGGGGAGCTGTTTTTT CAWSVGIAGSTGELFF
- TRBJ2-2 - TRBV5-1 TGCGCCAGCAGCCTTACAGGGGGGGTCACCGGGGAGCTGTTTTTT CASSLTGGVTGELFF
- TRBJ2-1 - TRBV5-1 TGCGCCAGCAGCTTAGCGCAGGGCGATGAGCAGTTCTTC CASSLAQGDEQFF
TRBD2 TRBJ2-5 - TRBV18 TGTGCCAGCTCACTAATGACTAGCGGAGCTCGCCAAGAGACCCAGTACTTC CASSLMTSGARQETQYF
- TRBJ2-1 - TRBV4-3 TGCGCCAGCAGTCGAAAGACGGGTTACAATGAGCAGTTCTTC CASSRKTGYNEQFF
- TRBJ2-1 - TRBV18 TGTGCCAGCTCACCAACTGTGTTCCGCAATGAGCAGTTCTTC CASSPTVFRNEQFF
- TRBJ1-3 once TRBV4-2 TGTGCCAGCAGCCAAGATCGACGAAACACCATATATTTT CASSQDRRNTIYF
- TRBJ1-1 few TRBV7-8 TGTGCCAGCAGCAACTGGACAGCCTGGGGGGGCACTGAAGCTTTCTTT CASSNWTAWGGTEAFF
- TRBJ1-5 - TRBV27 TGTGCCAGCAGTTTATGGGGTTCACGGCCCCAGCATTTT CASSLWGSRPQHF
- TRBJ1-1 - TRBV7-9 TGTGCCAGCAGCTTTACCGGGACCTATGAAGCTTTCTTT CASSFTGTYEAFF
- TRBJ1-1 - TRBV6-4 TGTGCCAGCAGTGACTCGGGCAACACTGAAGCTTTCTTT CASSDSGNTEAFF
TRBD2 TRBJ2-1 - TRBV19 TGTGCCAGTAGTACTAGCGGGGGGGCCAATGAGCAGTTCTTC CASSTSGGANEQFF
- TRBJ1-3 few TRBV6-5 TGTGCCAGCAGTCGCGACTATAACCCTGGAAACACCATATATTTT CASSRDYNPGNTIYF
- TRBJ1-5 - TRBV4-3 TGCGCCAGCAGCCAAGTATGGGGTAGTAATCAGCCCCAGCATTTT CASSQVWGSNQPQHF
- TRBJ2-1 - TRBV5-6 TGTGCCAGCAGCTTTGTAGGGACCTACAATGAGCAGTTCTTC CASSFVGTYNEQFF
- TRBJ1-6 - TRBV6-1 TGTGCCAGCATTACCGGACCGGGAAGGAGTTCACCCCTCCACTTT CASITGPGRSSPLHF
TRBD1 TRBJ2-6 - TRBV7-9 TGTGCCAGCAGCACTTTACAGGGGGCTGGGGCCAACGTCCTGACTTTC CASSTLQGAGANVLTF
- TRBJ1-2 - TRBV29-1 TGCAGCGCCCATCCCCTTCGTCAGGGGCGAAGGTCACCTAACTATGGCTACACCTTC CSAHPLRQGRRSPNYGYTF
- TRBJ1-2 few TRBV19 TGTGCCAGTAGTATGAACAGGCTTCTATATGGCTACACCTTC CASSMNRLLYGYTF